This T cell receptor (beta chain) was sequenced for a study of radiotherapy plus CTLA-4 blockade in lung cancer. At the level of the study: Objective response was observed in roughly 20% of patients, and disease control in roughly 30%.

This clone was counted between two and nine times. The antigen is undetermined. Focal radiation with ipilimumab CTLA-4 blockade was given to patients with chemo-refractory metastatic non-small-cell lung cancer. Findings and caveats of the study: Expansion of tumor-derived TCR clones was observed in blood after radiotherapy plus ipilimumab.

The V gene's germline CDR1 is SEHNR and CDR2 FQNEAQ (reference sequence). J lost 5 bases, V lost 5 bases, and 14 bases had no gene match. The CDR3 spans 17 residues. Repertoires were generated with immunoSEQ multiplex PCR, while TCRdb's copy carries only in-frame clones and drops some. The sample shows tens of thousands of clones, 70% to 85% of them seen only once. The rearrangement links TRBV7-9 to TRBJ2-1; 8 nucleotides align to TRBD1. This receptor was identified in a human donor with non-small cell lung cancer who had a complete response to radiotherapy plus ipilimumab. Sequencing used peripheral blood, obtained from a patient treated with radiotherapy plus ipilimumab. The CDR3 protein is CASSPRGRQPGDNEQFF. The DNA for the CDR3 is TGTGCCAGCAGCCCCAGGGGGCGACAGCCGGGCGACAATGAGCAGTTCTTC. The variable domain in full, completed from reference TRBV7-9 and TRBJ2-1, reads DTGVSQNPRHKITKRGQNVTFRCDPISEHNRLYWYRQTLGQGPEFLTYFQNEAQLEKSRLLSDRFSAERPKGSFSTLEIQRTEQGDSAMYLCASSPRGRQPGDNEQFFGPGTRLTVL.